This record covers a single T cell receptor (beta chain). Its antigen is currently not known. No much larger clone is present one base from it, and per-base qualities are unavailable. The germline V gene supplies CDR1 SGDLS and CDR2 YYNGEE. The CDR3 starts with the cysteine, ends with the phenylalanine, and has 17 residues. The sequence is cut down to CDR3 DNA, 51 bases in frame from base 1. At the junction V is shortened by 4 bases and J by 0 bases, with 19 bases in between. This specimen belongs to a study of T cell responses to AZD1222 COVID-19 vaccine (dated by TCRdb to about 2021). Regarding the research as a whole: TCR sequencing covered some 240 trial participants: 200 to 220 given two doses of AZD1222 and 26 given two doses of MenACWY control vaccine. Trial participants were enrolled into age subgroups of 18-55, 56-69 and 70-plus years, which contained roughly 140, 27 and 60 TCR-sequenced participants, respectively.

The sample's time point label, decoded: about 28 days (+/-7) after the second vaccine dose. The treatment or condition label, read with the paper, signifies: meningococcal conjugate vaccine given as trial control. Vaccinee samples came from UK trials COV001 and COV002, including a single-blind randomized controlled phase 2/3 trial of AZD1222 (ChAdOx1 nCoV-19) in healthy adults. For TCRbeta chain sequencing, PBMC samples were collected from trial participants at day 0 and at day 28 after the second dose. What the authors observed across the whole study: Participants were mostly white British and included more females than males, and it was suggested by the authors that clonal diversity may have been underestimated. Spike-specific TCR breadth and depth rose significantly after two AZD1222 doses compared with day 0 and with MenACWY recipients. Because no day 14 peak-response samples were available, the repertoires could be characterized only after the peak T cell response. Nearly half of unique spike-specific TCRs reportedly recognized epitopes outside regions mutated in the B.1.351 and B.1.1.7 variants. Vaccine-associated CD4 TCRs spanned the whole spike protein, with dominant responses in regions 160-218 and 743-854. In the small 56-69-year group, the increase in depth fell short of significance, most likely because of low power. Conclusions about previously exposed vaccinees were limited because only 5 or 6 AZD1222 recipients were SARS-CoV-2 seropositive at baseline.

The CDR3 regions of human TCRbeta chains were subjected to immunosequencing. Turning to the authors' computational methods: Repertoire TCRs were matched against a reference library of SARS-CoV-2-specific TCRs generated with the MIRA antigen-specificity platform. Breadth meant the fraction of unique TCRs that were SARS-CoV-2-associated, whereas depth meant the fraction of total T cells that were SARS-CoV-2-associated. Using the MIRA data, each spike-specific TCR was assigned both to the spike region to which the TCR was reactive and to a CD4 or CD8 class. Log10-transformed breadth and depth values were compared by one-way ANOVA with Sidak's multiple comparisons tests. Imported from immuneACCESS, the table was reduced by TCRdb to in-frame sequences with V and J called. These copies leave out some clones; in studies compared against another copy, an unresolved V gene accounts for under half, and the cause of the remainder is not known. V and J calls and clone size are given by that table; D and trimming were obtained from the DNA. Counted in this sample were over 100,000 clones; 85% of them appeared once. Around 8% of the sample comes from the top ten.

This TCR was recovered from an adult who received the MenACWY meningococcal vaccine as a control. The chain joins TRBV9 to TRBJ1-2; the D gene lacks a confident call. The sequences come from peripheral blood, collected 28 days after the second dose of the MenACWY control vaccine. The CDR3 in this case is CASSPSTDGHPNYGYTF. At the DNA level, the sequence is TGTGCCAGCAGCCCTTCGACGGACGGTCACCCTAACTATGGCTACACCTTC.